Each of the 25 T cell receptor beta chains below was sequenced from the same sample in a study of CD8+ T cells in alopecia areata. cDNA reverse transcribed from extracted RNA served as the sequencing template. The assay was immunoSEQ multiplex PCR, and TCRdb's table has in-frame clones only and misses some. The sample holds about 140,000 clones; about 60% are singletons and the top ten take under 5.5%. Sequenced material: CD4+ T cells sorted from blood. The origin of the receptors is a human donor in good health.

The chain links TRBV4-1 to TRBJ1-5; D not resolved. CDR1 MGHRA and CDR2 YSYEKL come from the germline V gene. Trimming took off 0 bases at V and 3 bases at J, with 9 bases between the two ends. This CDR3 contains 15 residues. The chain's CDR3 is CASSQEPRFNQPQHF. The CDR3 DNA is TGCGCCAGCAGCCAAGAACCAAGGTTCAATCAGCCCCAGCATTTT.

V is TRBV4-1 and J is TRBJ2-1, with 9 bases aligning to TRBD2. The germline CDR1 and CDR2 sequences are MGHRA and YSYEKL. The V gene end was trimmed by 1 base and the J gene end by 4 bases; junction bases not matched to a gene: 8. The CDR3 totals 17 residues. CDR3 bases: TGCGCCAGCAGCCAAGTCTTAGCGGGAGTGGTGTACAATGAGCAGTTCTTC. Translating gives CASSQVLAGVVYNEQFF.

The genes are TRBV28 and TRBJ1-5, with unresolved D. Trimming cost V 7 bases and J 3 bases, with 16 bases left between them. From germline, CDR1 is MDHEN and CDR2 SYDVKM. The CDR3 has 15 amino acids. The chain's CDR3 is CASIIRGSPNQPQHF. CDR3 sequence (DNA): TGTGCCAGCATTATCCGTGGGTCTCCCAATCAGCCCCAGCATTTT.

The chain recombines TRBV5-1 with TRBJ2-2; a possible D gene is TRBD2 (5 bases). This CDR3 has 15 residues. Per the germline V gene, CDR1 is SGHRS and CDR2 is YFSETQ. V was shortened by 0 bases and J by 5 bases, with 11 bases between the two germline ends. The CDR3, as DNA: TGCGCCAGCAGCTTGGTAGGGAGTAGGACCGGGGAGCTGTTTTTT. Protein: CASSLVGSRTGELFF.

The chain combines TRBV4-1 with TRBJ2-7; TRBD2 might be the D (5 bases). The CDR3 length is 17 residues. Germline V gene lookup returns CDR1 MGHRA and CDR2 YSYEKL. The V end was cut by 0 bases, the J end by 0 bases, with 15 bases between. Here the CDR3 reads CASSQDDAEDPSYEQYF. The CDR3 region has the DNA TGCGCCAGCAGCCAAGATGATGCGGAGGACCCCTCCTACGAGCAGTACTTC.

The rearrangement links TRBV29-1 to TRBJ2-3; 9 nucleotides align to TRBD2. The germline V gene has CDR1 SQVTM and CDR2 ANQGSEA. V gave up 6 bases and J gave up 1 base; unmatched junction bases: 5. The CDR3 runs 14 residues. For the CDR3, the DNA is TGCAGCGTGATACTAGCGGGTGGCACAGATACGCAGTATTTT. It specifies CSVILAGGTDTQYF.

This clone was observed a few times. This rearrangement joins TRBV7-8 to TRBJ2-3, with D unclear. CDR1 and CDR2 from the germline V gene are SGHVS and FQNEAQ. The V gene lost 4 bases and the J gene lost 2 bases, with 10 bases spanning the gap. The CDR3 has 14 residues. This CDR3 reads CASSSDRNTDTQYF. The CDR3 DNA sequence: TGTGCCAGCAGCTCCGACCGAAACACAGATACGCAGTATTTT.

The CDR3 is CASRPRQASSYEQYF. CDR3 DNA: TGTGCCAGCCGGCCACGACAGGCGAGCTCCTACGAGCAGTACTTC. This rearrangement joins TRBV7-9 to TRBJ2-7; D might be TRBD1 (6 bases). Trimming took 8 bases from V and 0 from J, leaving 17 bases between them. The CDR3 has 15 residues. The germline V gene encodes CDR1 SEHNR and CDR2 FQNEAQ (reference sequence).

CDR3 nucleotide sequence: TGTGCCAGCAGCTTACTAATTAGCGGGATGTCCTACAATGAGCAGTTCTTC. It yields the protein CASSLLISGMSYNEQFF. This chain joins TRBV11-2 and TRBJ2-1; 8 positions agree with TRBD2. The V and J ends lost 2 bases and 1 base, in that order; junction bases with no gene match: 7. CDR3 size: 17 residues. CDR1 is SGHAT, CDR2 FQNNGV, per germline.

This chain joins TRBV30 and TRBJ1-2, with 8 nucleotides matching TRBD1. The trim removed 1 base at V and 8 bases at J, leaving 6 bases unmatched. The CDR3 totals 13 residues. CDR1 is GTSNPN, CDR2 SVGIG, per germline (reference sequence). Written as DNA, the CDR3 is TGTGCCTGGAGTGCAGGGGGCCTTGGCGGCTACACCTTC. Its translation is CAWSAGGLGGYTF.

The chain combines TRBV6-6 with TRBJ1-1; D remains ambiguous. The CDR3 totals 14 residues. Trimming took off 0 bases at V and 0 bases at J, with 5 bases between the two ends. Germline CDR1 is MNHNY and CDR2 is SVGAGI (reference sequence). The CDR3 reads CASSYSKMNTEAFF. DNA for the CDR3: TGTGCCAGCAGTTACTCCAAGATGAACACTGAAGCTTTCTTT.

The chain carries TRBV7-9 and TRBJ2-3; no reliable D call. The V gene lost 8 bases and the J gene lost 2 bases, with 17 bases spanning the gap. Germline CDR1 and CDR2: SEHNR and FQNEAQ (reference sequence). The CDR3 spans 15 residues. The CDR3 spells CASLELSEVTDTQYF. The CDR3 bases are TGTGCCAGCCTAGAGCTGTCAGAGGTCACAGATACGCAGTATTTT.

The chain combines TRBV10-2 with TRBJ2-5; tentative D call: TRBD1 (5 bases). V was pared by 8 bases and J by 5 bases, with 18 bases between. Germline CDR1 reads WSHSY; CDR2 reads SAAADI. The CDR3 has 14 amino acids. This CDR3 is CASRIGQGRETQYF. In DNA form, the CDR3 reads TGCGCCAGCCGGATTGGACAAGGAAGGGAGACCCAGTACTTC.

The chain has TRBV10-3 and TRBJ2-5, with D possibly being TRBD1 (6 bases). Germline-derived CDR1 and CDR2 are ENHRY and SYGVKD. The germline V and J ends were trimmed by 4 bases and 3 bases, with 6 bases remaining between them. The CDR3 loop spans 12 amino acids. CDR3 amino acids: CAISGTEETQYF. The CDR3 DNA follows: TGTGCCATCAGTGGGACAGAAGAGACCCAGTACTTC.

Note on this clone: Other nucleotide sequences in the sample specify the same CDR3. The genes are TRBV5-6 and TRBJ2-5, with a weak D call TRBD2 (5 bases). This CDR3 comprises 13 residues. Germline V gene lookup returns CDR1 SGHDT and CDR2 YYEEEE. The V end lost 3 bases, the J end lost 4 bases, and 10 bases lay between the germline ends. For the CDR3, the DNA is TGTGCCAGCAGCTCGAGGGTTGGAGAGACCCAGTACTTC. It specifies CASSSRVGETQYF. Variable domain in full (rest from reference TRBV5-6 and TRBJ2-5): DAGVTQSPTHLIKTRGQQVTLRCSPKSGHDTVSWYQQALGQGPQFIFQYYEEEERQRGNFPDRFSGHQFPNYSSELNVNALLLGDSALYLCASSSRVGETQYFGPGTRLLVL.

The CDR3 DNA is TGTGCCAGCAGCTTGGGTTCGACAGGGGATCGAACAGATACGCAGTATTTT. Protein sequence: CASSLGSTGDRTDTQYF. The V and J genes are TRBV5-4 and TRBJ2-3; 8 positions match TRBD1. The junction had 9 bases not matched to a gene; V was cut back by 0 bases and J by 3 bases. CDR3 length: 17 residues. Germline V CDR1 and CDR2: SGHNT, YYREEE (reference sequence).

This chain connects TRBV15 to TRBJ1-2, with D possibly being TRBD1 (6 bases). This CDR3 region has 15 residues. CDR1 and CDR2 from the germline V gene are LNHNV and YYDKDF (reference sequence). The V end lost 1 base, the J end lost 3 bases, and 12 bases lay between the germline ends. The CDR3 DNA sequence: TGTGCCACCAGCAGAGTCCTACAGGGTTACTATGGCTACACCTTC. Amino acid sequence: CATSRVLQGYYGYTF. Looking up the rest from reference TRBV15 and TRBJ1-2 gives the full variable domain: DAMVIQNPRYQVTQFGKPVTLSCSQTLNHNVMYWYQQKSSQAPKLLFHYYDKDFNNEADTPDNFQSRRPNTSFCFLDIRSPGLGDTAMYLCATSRVLQGYYGYTFGSGTRLTVV.

This clone was observed a few times. The chain employs TRBV29-1 and TRBJ1-3; 7 bases line up with TRBD1. Germline trimming cut 0 bases from V and 6 bases from J; bases unmatched to any gene: 5. The CDR3 consists of 14 residues. Germline CDR1 is SQVTM and CDR2 is ANQGSEA. The CDR3 sequence is CSVEEKDRQNTIYF. The DNA of the CDR3 is TGCAGCGTTGAAGAAAAGGACAGGCAAAACACCATATATTTT.

The chain uses TRBV5-1 and TRBJ1-1, with 8 bases lining up with TRBD1. V was clipped by 4 bases and J by 3 bases; unmatched bases: 5. The CDR3 totals 14 residues. Germline CDR1 reads SGHRS; CDR2 reads YFSETQ. In nucleotides, the CDR3 is TGCGCCAGCAGCACTGGACAGGGTGACACTGAAGCTTTCTTT. Protein sequence: CASSTGQGDTEAFF.

The chain is built from TRBV4-1 and TRBJ2-3; D gene unclear. Gene TRBJ2-1 matches the end of the DNA better, so the J call may be wrong. Per the germline V gene, CDR1 is MGHRA and CDR2 is YSYEKL. This CDR3 comprises 15 residues. CDR3: CASSQSLLYMDEQFF. In nucleotides, the CDR3 is TGCGCCAGCAGCCAAAGTCTCCTGTACATGGATGAGCAGTTCTTC.

The rearrangement joins TRBV7-2 to TRBJ2-6, with 8 nucleotides matching TRBD1. CDR1 and CDR2 from the germline V gene are SGHTA and FQGNSA. V dropped 5 bases and J dropped 1; count of bases not matched to a gene: 4. The CDR3 is 16 amino acids. CDR3 sequence reads: CASSQNRGSGANVLTF. In DNA form, the CDR3 reads TGTGCCAGCAGCCAAAACAGGGGGTCTGGGGCCAACGTCCTGACTTTC.

This rearrangement joins TRBV2 to TRBJ1-4; D is unresolved. Trimming shortened V by 0 bases and J by 5 bases, and 4 bases separated the two germline ends. The CDR3 loop spans 13 amino acids. The germline CDR1 and CDR2 sequences are SNHLY and FYNNEI. In nucleotides, the CDR3 is TGTGCCAGCAGTGAAGCTGAGAATGAAAAACTGTTTTTT. It yields the protein CASSEAENEKLFF.

The CDR3 here is CSVAVLESGEQYF. Written as DNA, the CDR3 is TGCAGCGTTGCAGTTCTAGAGTCGGGGGAGCAGTACTTC. The chain links TRBV29-1 to TRBJ2-5, with D possibly being TRBD2 (6 bases). The germline gives CDR1 SQVTM, CDR2 ANQGSEA. V lost 4 bases to trimming and J lost 11 bases, with 20 bases between them. The CDR3 has 13 amino acids.

This clone was recorded a few times. The V gene is TRBV7-9, the J gene TRBJ2-7; 8 nucleotides match TRBD1. The germline V gene encodes CDR1 SEHNR and CDR2 FQNEAQ (reference sequence). This CDR3 region has 14 residues. V gave up 2 bases and J gave up 5 bases; unmatched junction bases: 5. For the CDR3, the DNA is TGTGCCAGCAGCTTAAGGGACAGGTTCCACGAGCAGTACTTC. Its translation is CASSLRDRFHEQYF.

J is TRBJ2-5 and V is TRBV29-1, with 8 positions matching TRBD1. The germline CDR1 and CDR2 sequences are SQVTM and ANQGSEA. The CDR3 is 12 amino acids. J was trimmed by 2 bases and V by 5 bases; bases with no gene match: 1. DNA of the CDR3: TGCAGCGTTAGGACAGGGCAAGAGACCCAGTACTTC. Translation gives CSVRTGQETQYF.